The 31 T cell receptor beta chains listed next were all sequenced from one sample in a study of OX40 agonist ivuxolimab in advanced cancers. The library relied on the immunoSEQ multiplex PCR assay. TCRdb retrieved this table from immuneACCESS and kept in-frame rearrangements only. Not all clones are present; in checked studies, unresolved V genes account for under half, and no reason is known for the remainder. For this sample there are tens of thousands of clones; 75% to 85% appear just once. Roughly 4% of the sample lies in the top ten. Here the sequenced sample was CD4+ or CD8+ T cells sorted from blood, taken in a trial of the OX40 agonist ivuxolimab. These receptors all come from an adult with an advanced solid tumor such as melanoma, head and neck, liver or kidney cancer.

In its sample, this clone was seen once. The J gene is TRBJ1-2, the V gene TRBV7-2; D uncertain. The CDR3 runs to 13 residues. Germline-derived CDR1 and CDR2 are SGHTA and FQGNSA. V was trimmed by 5 bases and J by 8 bases, leaving 15 bases between them. CDR3 nucleotides: TGTGCCAGCAGCATCGGGTTATCGGGGGGCTACACCTTC. Its protein product is CASSIGLSGGYTF.

The CDR3 loop is CASSFPGRGHGGYTF. The CDR3 DNA follows: TGTGCCAGCAGTTTCCCAGGACGGGGGCATGGCGGCTACACCTTC. The chain recombines TRBV28 with TRBJ1-2, with D possibly being TRBD1 (6 bases). V lost 3 bases and J 8 bases, leaving 19 bases between the germline ends. CDR3 length equals 15 residues. From germline, CDR1 is MDHEN and CDR2 SYDVKM.

The V gene is TRBV7-9, the J gene TRBJ2-7, with 8 nucleotides matching TRBD1. In germline, CDR1 is SEHNR, CDR2 FQNEAQ (reference sequence). The CDR3 has 16 amino acids. The junction had 15 bases not matched to a gene; V was cut back by 5 bases and J by 6 bases. The CDR3 protein is CASSKRSQGEGSEQYF. As DNA, the CDR3 is TGTGCCAGCAGCAAACGATCACAGGGGGAAGGTTCCGAGCAGTACTTC.

V is TRBV27 and J is TRBJ2-7; unclear D gene. Trimming took off 3 bases at V and 4 bases at J, with 13 bases between the two ends. This CDR3 contains 14 residues. Germline V CDR1 and CDR2: MNHEY, SMNVEV (reference sequence). CDR3 DNA sequence: TGTGCCAGCAGTTTCCGTCGAGGCTCGTACGAGCAGTACTTC. Translation: CASSFRRGSYEQYF.

V usage is TRBV16 and J usage is TRBJ1-6; maybe TRBD1 (5 bases). Germline V lookup: CDR1 KGHSY, CDR2 FQNENV. Trimming pared 3 bases from V and 6 bases from J, leaving 15 bases between. The length of the CDR3 is 16 residues. The CDR3 bases are TGTGCCAGCAGCCATGGGGGAGGCCCAACTAATTCACCCCTCCACTTT. This encodes CASSHGGGPTNSPLHF.

The CDR3 region has the DNA TGTGCCAGCAGCTTACGGTCTAGCACAGATACGCAGTATTTT. Amino acids: CASSLRSSTDTQYF. The chain links TRBV5-4 to TRBJ2-3; D unresolved. Trimming removed 2 bases at V and 0 bases at J, with 7 bases between. Germline CDR1 reads SGHNT; CDR2 reads YYREEE (reference sequence). This CDR3 has 14 residues.

This chain connects TRBV10-2 to TRBJ2-3, with 10 bases aligning to TRBD2. Trimming took 8 bases from V and 4 from J; bases not matched to a gene: 3. The CDR3 consists of 13 residues. From germline, CDR1 is WSHSY and CDR2 SAAADI. Here the CDR3 reads CASGSGRSDTQYF. The DNA for the CDR3 is TGCGCCAGCGGTAGCGGGAGGTCAGATACGCAGTATTTT.

The chain couples TRBV23-1 to TRBJ1-6, with D maybe TRBD1 (6 bases). TRBV23-1 counts as an open reading frame of uncertain function. Trimming took off 3 bases at V and 10 bases at J, with 13 bases between the two ends. This CDR3 spans 14 amino acids. The CDR3 DNA is TGCGCCAGCAGTCAGGCAGGGGAATGGTCACCCCTCCACTTT. Protein: CASSQAGEWSPLHF.

The chain couples TRBV29-1 to TRBJ2-7; 11 bases are shared with TRBD2. Germline-derived CDR1 and CDR2 are SQVTM and ANQGSEA. V gave up 7 bases and J gave up 4 bases; unmatched junction bases: 9. The CDR3 covers 14 residues. The CDR3 sequence is CSAITSGGGYEQYF. In nucleotides, the CDR3 is TGCAGCGCCATCACTAGCGGGGGAGGGTACGAGCAGTACTTC.

The chain has TRBV5-1 and TRBJ2-5, with TRBD2 matching over 9 bases. In germline, CDR1 is SGHRS, CDR2 YFSETQ. Trimming removed 0 bases from V and 5 bases from J; junction bases left unmatched: 8. There are 16 residues in the CDR3. The DNA of the CDR3 is TGCGCCAGCAGCTTGGGAGTGACTAGCGGAACGGAGACCCAGTACTTC. It specifies CASSLGVTSGTETQYF.

V gene TRBV23-1 combines with J gene TRBJ1-5; the D is unclear. TRBV23-1 is identified as an open reading frame with a role that is uncertain. Between the trimmed V and J ends, which lost 7 bases and 7 bases, there was a span of 20 bases. The CDR3 loop spans 15 amino acids. Written as DNA, the CDR3 is TGCGCCAGCATCCCTTCCCGGAGGAATCGGCAGCCCCAGCATTTT. Translating it yields CASIPSRRNRQPQHF.

The V and J genes are TRBV6-6 and TRBJ2-1, with 10 bases lining up with TRBD1. This CDR3 spans 14 amino acids. With V trimmed by 6 bases and J by 7 bases, 6 bases remained unmatched. CDR1 is MNHNY and CDR2 is SVGAGI in the germline V gene (reference sequence). CDR3 coding DNA: TGTGCCAGCAGACAAGACAGGGGGCGGAATGAGCAGTTCTTC. This sequence encodes CASRQDRGRNEQFF.

This chain joins TRBV27 and TRBJ2-1; TRBD1 matches at 8 bases. The ends lost 4 bases at V and 3 bases at J; junction bases unmatched: 2. The CDR3 consists of 14 residues. In germline, CDR1 is MNHEY, CDR2 SMNVEV (reference sequence). Here the CDR3 reads CASSSGTGYNEQFF. The CDR3, as DNA: TGTGCCAGCAGTTCAGGGACAGGCTACAATGAGCAGTTCTTC.

J is TRBJ1-3 and V is TRBV11-2, with D tentatively TRBD1 (6 bases). Germline CDR1 is SGHAT and CDR2 is FQNNGV. Trimming took 4 bases from V and 1 from J, leaving 17 bases between them. There are 17 residues in the CDR3. This CDR3 reads CASSSQGKSRSGNTIYF. The CDR3 DNA reads as TGTGCCAGCAGCTCCCAGGGGAAGAGTCGGTCTGGAAACACCATATATTTT.

The chain has TRBV5-5 and TRBJ2-3; D uncertain. The V end was cut by 4 bases, the J end by 4 bases, with 7 bases between. Looked up from germline, CDR1 is SGHKS and CDR2 is YYEKEE (reference sequence). The CDR3 covers 12 residues. The DNA for the CDR3 is TGTGCCAGCAGCACGGAGTCAGATACGCAGTATTTT. It codes for CASSTESDTQYF. The variable domain in full, with the rest retrieved from reference TRBV5-5 and TRBJ2-3, is DAGVTQSPTHLIKTRGQQVTLRCSPISGHKSVSWYQQVLGQGPQFIFQYYEKEERGRGNFPDRFSARQFPNYSSELNVNALLLGDSALYLCASSTESDTQYFGPGTRLTVL.

V is TRBV5-6 and J is TRBJ1-6; 7 nucleotides align to TRBD1. This CDR3 region has 15 residues. Germline V lookup: CDR1 SGHDT, CDR2 YYEEEE. V lost 2 bases to trimming and J lost 9 bases; unmatched junction nucleotides: 8. CDR3 DNA: TGTGCCAGCAGCTTACCACAGGGGATGGGTTCACCCCTCCACTTT. It yields the protein CASSLPQGMGSPLHF.

The gene calls are TRBV5-1 and TRBJ2-4; D gene ambiguous. V lost 4 bases and J 0 bases, leaving 11 bases between the germline ends. Per the germline V gene, CDR1 is SGHRS and CDR2 is YFSETQ. CDR3 length: 15 residues. The CDR3 coding sequence is TGCGCCAGCAGCCCCAGCCGGGTAGCCAAAAACATTCAGTACTTC. Amino acids: CASSPSRVAKNIQYF.

CDR3 DNA: TGTGCCAGCAGCCAAGATCGGGGAAATACGCAGTATTTT. This gives the protein CASSQDRGNTQYF. The chain employs TRBV4-2 and TRBJ2-3; D is possibly TRBD2 (5 bases). Germline assignment: CDR1 LGHNA and CDR2 YNFKEQ. V lost 0 bases and J lost 7, with 8 bases in between. The CDR3 extends over 13 amino acids.

The rearrangement links TRBV5-4 to TRBJ2-5; 7 positions match TRBD2. This CDR3 contains 13 residues. V was pared by 9 bases and J by 5 bases, with 10 bases of the junction left unmatched. The germline CDR1 and CDR2 sequences are SGHNT and YYREEE (reference sequence). CDR3 sequence reads: CATGEAGRETQYF. CDR3 nucleotide sequence: TGTGCCACCGGGGAAGCGGGAAGGGAGACCCAGTACTTC.

The chain uses TRBV9 and TRBJ2-5, with a possible D match to TRBD1 (5 bases). The germline V gene has CDR1 SGDLS and CDR2 YYNGEE. The CDR3 extends over 16 amino acids. Trimming removed 0 bases from V and 0 bases from J, with 12 bases in between. The CDR3 nucleotides are TGTGCCAGCAGCGTAGCGCCTAGGGGAAACCAAGAGACCCAGTACTTC. Encoded protein: CASSVAPRGNQETQYF.

This clone is a singleton in its sample. J is TRBJ2-1 and V is TRBV5-1; D remains ambiguous. V lost 0 bases to trimming and J lost 0 bases, with 4 bases between them. This CDR3 region has 14 residues. Germline V gives CDR1 SGHRS, CDR2 YFSETQ. Written as DNA, the CDR3 is TGCGCCAGCAGCTTGGGGAGCTCCTACAATGAGCAGTTCTTC. Translation: CASSLGSSYNEQFF.

The chain joins TRBV25-1 to TRBJ1-2; 7 nucleotides line up with TRBD1. Germline assignment: CDR1 MGHDK and CDR2 SYGVNS. Trimming took 5 bases from V and 3 from J; bases not matched to a gene: 6. The CDR3 runs to 14 residues. The CDR3 region is CASSNPGGDYGYTF. CDR3 coding DNA: TGTGCCAGCAGTAACCCAGGGGGAGACTATGGCTACACCTTC.

The chain employs TRBV27 and TRBJ2-1; weak D call: TRBD2 (6 bases). V lost 4 bases and J 8 bases, leaving 15 bases between the germline ends. This CDR3 has 14 residues. Germline CDR1 and CDR2: MNHEY and SMNVEV (reference sequence). CDR3 in DNA: TGTGCCAGCAGTTGGGAGCGGGCACGGGATGAGCAGTTCTTC. This translates into CASSWERARDEQFF.

The rearrangement joins TRBV13 to TRBJ2-1; D perhaps matches TRBD2 (5 bases). CDR1 and CDR2 from the germline V gene are PRHDT and FYEKMQ (reference sequence). V was clipped by 1 base and J by 1 base, with 8 bases between them. This CDR3 contains 15 residues. CDR3 sequence: CASSLAAVSYNEQFF. The DNA of the CDR3 is TGTGCCAGCAGCTTAGCAGCGGTTTCCTACAATGAGCAGTTCTTC.

The chain employs TRBV6-4 and TRBJ2-1; 7 nucleotides align to TRBD2. The CDR3 consists of 15 residues. From germline, CDR1 is MRHNA and CDR2 SNTAGT. The V gene end was trimmed by 5 bases and the J gene end by 5 bases; junction bases not matched to a gene: 9. CDR3 sequence: CASSPAGLRDNEQFF. The CDR3 DNA reads TGTGCCAGCAGTCCGGCGGGACTAAGAGACAATGAGCAGTTCTTC.

V gene TRBV14 combines with J gene TRBJ2-1, with 10 positions matching TRBD2. After removal of 2 bases from V and 7 bases from J, the junction contained 11 bases not matched to a gene. The germline CDR1 and CDR2 sequences are SGHDN and FVKESK. The CDR3 length is 17 residues. The CDR3 nucleotides read TGTGCCAGCAGCCAAAGGCTAGCGGGAGTCGGAGGTAATGAGCAGTTCTTC. Its translation: CASSQRLAGVGGNEQFF.

This clone is labeled as medium-sized. V is TRBV4-3 and J is TRBJ2-3; tentative D call: TRBD2 (6 bases). CDR1 and CDR2 (germline): LGHNA, YSLEER. The ends were cut back, 3 bases at V and 4 bases at J, with 17 bases in the middle. This CDR3 is 16 amino acids long. The CDR3 nucleotides read TGCGCCAGCAGCCAGGCGGAGGGGATGGGGGCAGATACGCAGTATTTT. Translating it yields CASSQAEGMGADTQYF.

The J gene is TRBJ1-4, the V gene TRBV6-6, with TRBD1 as a possible D gene (5 bases). This CDR3 has 14 residues. Germline lookup yields CDR1 MNHNY and CDR2 SVGAGI (reference sequence). The germline V and J ends were trimmed by 2 bases and 8 bases, with 12 bases remaining between them. CDR3 coding DNA: TGTGCCAGCAGTTACGGGGGATTAGGCGAAAAACTGTTTTTT. This translates into CASSYGGLGEKLFF.

The chain carries TRBV6-6 and TRBJ1-5; D may be TRBD1 (6 bases). Germline V gives CDR1 MNHNY, CDR2 SVGAGI (reference sequence). Trimming removed 1 base from V and 5 bases from J, with 9 bases in between. CDR3 length: 14 amino acids. CDR3 sequence (DNA): TGTGCCAGCAGTTACTTAAGACAGGATCAGCCCCAGCATTTT. This sequence encodes CASSYLRQDQPQHF.

This chain connects TRBV7-9 to TRBJ1-3; D unresolved. The CDR3 loop spans 15 amino acids. Trimming removed 5 bases at V and 5 bases at J, with 16 bases between. CDR1 is SEHNR, CDR2 FQNEAQ, per germline (reference sequence). The CDR3: CASSPGDFTRNTIYF. The CDR3 DNA is TGTGCCAGCAGCCCCGGAGACTTTACCAGAAACACCATATATTTT.

The chain carries TRBV2 and TRBJ1-4, with D possibly matching TRBD1 (5 bases). The CDR3 sequence is 14 residues long. Germline CDR1 is SNHLY and CDR2 is FYNNEI. Trimming removed 8 bases from V and 7 bases from J, with 17 bases in between. The CDR3 loop is CASSWGGIGEKLFF. CDR3 sequence (DNA): TGTGCCAGCTCCTGGGGCGGGATTGGTGAAAAACTGTTTTTT.